This T cell receptor (beta chain) was observed in a study of shared clonotypes between healthy human individuals. Overall study context: Per-donor plates numbered three CD4 naive, three CD4 memory, two CD8 naive and one CD8 memory.

With 0 bases removed from V and 7 bases from J, the gap between germline ends came to 13 bases. Per germline, CDR1 MNHEY and CDR2 SMNVEV (reference sequence). The CDR3 covers 15 residues. An assay was performed, and its level was deep. The protocol was immunoSEQ multiplex PCR, while the TCRdb copy is restricted to in-frame clones and leaves out a portion. The table shows over a million clones, with less than 99% occurring only once. This TCR was sampled from a man aged 30 to 39 in good health. Sequenced material: naive CD4+ T cells sorted from blood. Noted subset: CD45RA+ positively selected. The chain links TRBV27 to TRBJ1-5; perhaps TRBD1 as D (6 bases). The CDR3 nucleotides read TGTGCCAGCAGTTTATCAGGGGGGGCCTGGCAGCCCCAGCATTTT. It translates to CASSLSGGAWQPQHF.